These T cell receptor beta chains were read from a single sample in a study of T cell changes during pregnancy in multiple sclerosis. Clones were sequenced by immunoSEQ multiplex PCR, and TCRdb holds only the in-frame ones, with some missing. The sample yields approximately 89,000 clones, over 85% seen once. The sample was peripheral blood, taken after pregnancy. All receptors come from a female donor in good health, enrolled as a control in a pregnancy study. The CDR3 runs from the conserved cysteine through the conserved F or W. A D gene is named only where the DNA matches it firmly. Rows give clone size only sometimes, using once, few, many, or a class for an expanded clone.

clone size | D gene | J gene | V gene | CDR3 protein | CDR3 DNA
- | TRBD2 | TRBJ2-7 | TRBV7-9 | CASSHSGRVNEQYF | TGTGCCAGCAGCCATAGCGGGAGGGTTAACGAGCAGTACTTC
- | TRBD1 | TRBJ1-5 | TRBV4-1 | CASSPPPGQGGRIGQPQHF | TGCGCCAGCAGCCCTCCCCCGGGACAGGGGGGAAGGATTGGTCAGCCCCAGCATTTT
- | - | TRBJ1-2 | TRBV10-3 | CAISETGYSYGYTF | TGTGCCATCAGTGAGACAGGGTACTCCTATGGCTACACCTTC
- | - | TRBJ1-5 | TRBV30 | CAWSVRRGNQPQHF | TGTGCCTGGAGTGTACGAAGAGGCAATCAGCCCCAGCATTTT
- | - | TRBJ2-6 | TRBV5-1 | CASSPNTGTGANVLTF | TGCGCCAGCAGCCCAAATACAGGGACTGGGGCCAACGTCCTGACTTTC
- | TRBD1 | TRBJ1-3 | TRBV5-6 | CASSLAWSGQSSGNTIYF | TGTGCCAGCAGCTTGGCCTGGTCGGGACAGAGCTCTGGAAACACCATATATTTT
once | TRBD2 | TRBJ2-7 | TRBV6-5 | CASSYRASGRYEQYF | TGTGCCAGCAGTTATCGGGCTAGCGGGAGGTACGAGCAGTACTTC
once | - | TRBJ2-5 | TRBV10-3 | CATAGAVPETQYF | TGTGCCACCGCAGGGGCTGTTCCGGAGACCCAGTACTTC
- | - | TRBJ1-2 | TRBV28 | CASSIGEDYGYTF | TGTGCCAGCAGTATCGGGGAAGACTATGGCTACACCTTC
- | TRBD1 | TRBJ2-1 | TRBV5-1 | CASSTLIGGRGNEQFF | TGCGCCAGCAGCACGTTAATAGGGGGCCGGGGCAATGAGCAGTTCTTC
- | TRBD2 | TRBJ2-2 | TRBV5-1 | CASSLREGNTGELFF | TGCGCCAGCAGCTTGAGGGAGGGTAACACCGGGGAGCTGTTTTTT
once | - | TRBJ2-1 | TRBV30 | CAWSLSGSYNEQFF | TGTGCCTGGAGCCTCAGCGGGTCGTACAATGAGCAGTTCTTC
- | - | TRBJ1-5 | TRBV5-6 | CASSYPGDNQPQHF | TGTGCCAGCAGTTATCCGGGGGACAATCAGCCCCAGCATTTT
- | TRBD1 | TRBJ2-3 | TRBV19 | CASSIGGGSDTQYF | TGTGCCAGTAGTATAGGAGGGGGCTCAGATACGCAGTATTTT
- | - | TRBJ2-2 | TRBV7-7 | CASSPGRENTGELFF | TGTGCTAGCAGCCCTGGTCGGGAGAACACCGGGGAGCTGTTTTTT
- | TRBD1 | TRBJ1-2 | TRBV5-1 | CASRDRVNYGYTF | TGCGCCAGCAGAGACAGGGTTAACTATGGCTACACCTTC
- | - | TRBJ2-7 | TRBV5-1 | CASSSTGKYGYEQYF | TGCGCCAGCAGCTCTACAGGGAAATATGGGTACGAGCAGTACTTC
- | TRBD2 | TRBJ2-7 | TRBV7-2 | CASSRDYYEQYF | TGTGCCAGCAGTAGGGACTACTACGAGCAGTACTTC
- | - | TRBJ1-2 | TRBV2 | CASSDYKQLAYGYTF | TGTGCCAGCAGTGATTATAAGCAATTAGCTTATGGCTACACCTTC
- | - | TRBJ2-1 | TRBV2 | CASSRLAINNEQFF | TGTGCCAGCAGCAGGCTAGCGATTAACAATGAGCAGTTCTTC
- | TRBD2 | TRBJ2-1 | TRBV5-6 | CASSLQASGPYNEQFF | TGTGCCAGCAGCTTGCAGGCTAGCGGTCCCTACAATGAGCAGTTCTTC
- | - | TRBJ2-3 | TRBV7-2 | CASSLVSRAPPTDTQYF | TGTGCCAGCAGCTTAGTAAGCAGGGCACCCCCCACAGATACGCAGTATTTT
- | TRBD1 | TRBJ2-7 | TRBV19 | CASSAGQGSYEQYF | TGTGCCAGCTCCGCGGGACAGGGCTCCTACGAGCAGTACTTC
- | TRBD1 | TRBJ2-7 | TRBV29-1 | CSVEVGQEDYEQYF | TGCAGCGTTGAAGTGGGACAGGAGGACTACGAGCAGTACTTC
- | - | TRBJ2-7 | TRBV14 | CASSQVVYEQYF | TGTGCCAGCAGCCAAGTTGTATACGAGCAGTACTTC
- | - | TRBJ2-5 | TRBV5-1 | CASSLVGVGETQYF | TGCGCCAGCAGCTTGGTCGGGGTAGGGGAGACCCAGTACTTC
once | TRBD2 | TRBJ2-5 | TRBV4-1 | CASSQDGSGSGAETQYF | TGCGCCAGCAGCCAAGATGGTAGCGGGAGCGGGGCAGAGACCCAGTACTTC
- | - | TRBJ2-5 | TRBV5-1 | CASSPDRPEAQYF | TGCGCCAGCAGCCCCGACAGGCCCGAGGCCCAGTACTTC
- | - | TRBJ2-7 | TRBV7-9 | CASSLALGHKRYEQYF | TGTGCCAGCAGCTTAGCGCTGGGGCACAAGCGCTACGAGCAGTACTTC
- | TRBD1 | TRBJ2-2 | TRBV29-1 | CSARDRGRPGELFF | TGCAGCGCTCGGGACAGGGGGCGCCCCGGGGAGCTGTTTTTT
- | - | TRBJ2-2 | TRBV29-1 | CSAQRAGELFF | TGCAGCGCTCAGCGCGCCGGGGAGCTGTTTTTT